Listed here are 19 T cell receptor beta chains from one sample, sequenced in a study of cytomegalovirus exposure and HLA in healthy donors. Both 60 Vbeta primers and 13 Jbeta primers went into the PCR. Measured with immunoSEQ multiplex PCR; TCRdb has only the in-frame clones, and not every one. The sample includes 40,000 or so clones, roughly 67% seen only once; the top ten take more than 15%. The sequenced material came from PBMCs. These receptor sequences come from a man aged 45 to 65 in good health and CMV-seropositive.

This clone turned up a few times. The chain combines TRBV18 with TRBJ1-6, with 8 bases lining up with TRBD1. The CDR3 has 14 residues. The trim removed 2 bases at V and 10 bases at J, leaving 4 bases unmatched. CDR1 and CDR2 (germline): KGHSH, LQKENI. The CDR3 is CASSPGTGGSPLHF. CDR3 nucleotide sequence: TGTGCCAGCTCACCAGGGACAGGAGGCTCACCCCTCCACTTT.

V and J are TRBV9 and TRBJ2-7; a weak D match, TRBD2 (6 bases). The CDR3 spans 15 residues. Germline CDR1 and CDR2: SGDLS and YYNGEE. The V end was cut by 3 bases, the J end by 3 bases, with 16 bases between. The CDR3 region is CASSAAGTPDYEQYF. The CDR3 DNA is TGTGCCAGCAGCGCTGCCGGGACTCCCGACTACGAGCAGTACTTC.

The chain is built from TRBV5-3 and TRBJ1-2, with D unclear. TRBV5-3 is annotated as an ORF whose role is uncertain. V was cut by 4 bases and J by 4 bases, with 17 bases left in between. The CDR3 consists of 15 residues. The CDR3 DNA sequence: TGTGCCAGAAGCCCTGGAAAGGAGCTCGGCTATGGCTACACCTTC. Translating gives CARSPGKELGYGYTF.

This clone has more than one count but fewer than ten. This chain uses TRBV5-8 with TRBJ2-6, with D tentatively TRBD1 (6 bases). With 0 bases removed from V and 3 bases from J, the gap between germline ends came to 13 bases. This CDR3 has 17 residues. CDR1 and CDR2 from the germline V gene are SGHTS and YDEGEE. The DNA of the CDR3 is TGTGCCAGCAGCTTGGACTCAACAGGGAGTGGGGCCAACGTCCTGACTTTC. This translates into CASSLDSTGSGANVLTF.

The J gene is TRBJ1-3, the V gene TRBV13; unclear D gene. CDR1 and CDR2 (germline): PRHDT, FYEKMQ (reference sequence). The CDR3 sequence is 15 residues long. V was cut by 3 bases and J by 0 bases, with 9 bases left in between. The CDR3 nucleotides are TGTGCCAGCAGCTTCGGAGAGCACTCTGGAAACACCATATATTTT. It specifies CASSFGEHSGNTIYF.

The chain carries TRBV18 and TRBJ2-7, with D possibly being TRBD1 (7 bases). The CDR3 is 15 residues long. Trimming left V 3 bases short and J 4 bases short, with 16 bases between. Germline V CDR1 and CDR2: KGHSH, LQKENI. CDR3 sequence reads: CASSPAAGGYYEQYF. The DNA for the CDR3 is TGTGCCAGCTCACCGGCGGCAGGGGGGTATTACGAGCAGTACTTC.

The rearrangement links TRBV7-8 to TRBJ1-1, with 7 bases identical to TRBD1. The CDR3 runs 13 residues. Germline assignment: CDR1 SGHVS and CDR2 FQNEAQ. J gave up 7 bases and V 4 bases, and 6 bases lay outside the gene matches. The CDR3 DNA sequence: TGTGCCAGCAGCTACGAAACAGGGGATGAAGCTTTCTTT. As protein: CASSYETGDEAFF.

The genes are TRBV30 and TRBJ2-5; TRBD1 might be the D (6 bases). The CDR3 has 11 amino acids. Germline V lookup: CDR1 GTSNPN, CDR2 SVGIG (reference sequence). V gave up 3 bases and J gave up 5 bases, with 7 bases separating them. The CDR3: CAWRGAETQYF. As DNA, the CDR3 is TGTGCCTGGAGGGGGGCCGAGACCCAGTACTTC. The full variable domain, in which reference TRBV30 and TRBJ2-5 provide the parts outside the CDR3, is SQTIHQWPATLVQPVGSPLSLECTVEGTSNPNLYWYRQAAGRGLQLLFYSVGIGQISSEVPQNLSASRPQDRQFILSSKKLLLSDSGFYLCAWRGAETQYFGPGTRLLVL.

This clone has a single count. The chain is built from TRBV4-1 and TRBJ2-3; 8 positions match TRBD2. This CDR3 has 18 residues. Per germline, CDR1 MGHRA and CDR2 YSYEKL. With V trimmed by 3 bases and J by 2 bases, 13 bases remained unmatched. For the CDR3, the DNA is TGCGCCAGCAGCCAGGTTTCGACTAGCGACGGTTTCACAGATACGCAGTATTTT. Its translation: CASSQVSTSDGFTDTQYF.

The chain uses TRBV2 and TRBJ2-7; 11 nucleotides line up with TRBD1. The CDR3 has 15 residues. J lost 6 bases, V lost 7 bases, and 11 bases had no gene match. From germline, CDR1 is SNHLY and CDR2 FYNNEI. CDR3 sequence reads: CASTLRTGGSGEQYF. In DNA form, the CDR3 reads TGTGCCAGCACCTTACGGACAGGGGGCTCTGGCGAGCAGTACTTC.

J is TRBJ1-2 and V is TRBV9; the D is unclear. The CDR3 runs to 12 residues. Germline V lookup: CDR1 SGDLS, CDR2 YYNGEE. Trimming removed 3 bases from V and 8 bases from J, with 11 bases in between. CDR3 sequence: CASSATTRGYTF. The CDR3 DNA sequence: TGTGCCAGCAGCGCTACCACTCGGGGCTACACCTTC.

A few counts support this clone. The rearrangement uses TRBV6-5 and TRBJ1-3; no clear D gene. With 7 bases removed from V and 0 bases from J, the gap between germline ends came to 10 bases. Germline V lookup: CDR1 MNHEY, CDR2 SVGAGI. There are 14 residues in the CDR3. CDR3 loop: CASTSVLSGNTIYF. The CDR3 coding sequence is TGTGCCAGCACTTCGGTCCTCTCTGGAAACACCATATATTTT.

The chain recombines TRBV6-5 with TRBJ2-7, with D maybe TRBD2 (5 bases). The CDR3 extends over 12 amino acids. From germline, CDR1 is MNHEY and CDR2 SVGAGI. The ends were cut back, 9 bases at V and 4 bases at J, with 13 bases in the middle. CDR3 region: CASGKLGYEQYF. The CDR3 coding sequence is TGTGCCAGTGGGAAACTAGGGTACGAGCAGTACTTC.

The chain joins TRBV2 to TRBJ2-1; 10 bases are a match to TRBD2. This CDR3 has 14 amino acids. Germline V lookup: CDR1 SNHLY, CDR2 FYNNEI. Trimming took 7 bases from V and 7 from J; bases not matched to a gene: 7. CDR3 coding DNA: TGTGCCAGCAAAAGCGGGGGGGCAGGGAATGAGCAGTTCTTC. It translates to CASKSGGAGNEQFF.

The CDR3 DNA follows: TGTGCCAGCAGCCGGACAGGGGCTAATCAGCCCCAGCATTTT. It codes for CASSRTGANQPQHF. The chain is built from TRBV7-9 and TRBJ1-5; 9 bases are a match to TRBD1. Trimming at V came to 5 bases and at J to 4 bases, leaving 3 bases not matched to a gene. Germline loops: CDR1 SEHNR, CDR2 FQNEAQ (reference sequence). The CDR3 has 14 residues. The complete variable domain, with remaining parts taken from reference TRBV7-9 and TRBJ1-5, reads DTGVSQNPRHKITKRGQNVTFRCDPISEHNRLYWYRQTLGQGPEFLTYFQNEAQLEKSRLLSDRFSAERPKGSFSTLEIQRTEQGDSAMYLCASSRTGANQPQHFGDGTRLSIL.

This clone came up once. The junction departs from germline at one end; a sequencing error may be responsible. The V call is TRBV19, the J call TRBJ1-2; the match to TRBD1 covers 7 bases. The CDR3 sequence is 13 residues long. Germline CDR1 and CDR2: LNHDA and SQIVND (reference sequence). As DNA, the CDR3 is TGTGCCAGTAGTGAACAGGGGAACTACGGCTACACCTTC. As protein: CASSEQGNYGYTF. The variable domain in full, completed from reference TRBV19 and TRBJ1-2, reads DGGITQSPKYLFRKEGQNVTLSCEQNLNHDAMYWYRQDPGQGLRLIYYSQIVNDFQKGDIAEGYSVSREKKESFPLTVTSAQKNPTAFYLCASSEQGNYGYTFGSGTRLTVV.

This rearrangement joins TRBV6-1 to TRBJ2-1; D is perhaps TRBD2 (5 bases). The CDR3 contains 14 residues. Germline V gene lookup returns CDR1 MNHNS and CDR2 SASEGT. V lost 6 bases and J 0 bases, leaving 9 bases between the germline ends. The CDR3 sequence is CASRTSGSYNEQFF. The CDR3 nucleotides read TGTGCCAGCAGGACGAGCGGCTCCTACAATGAGCAGTTCTTC.

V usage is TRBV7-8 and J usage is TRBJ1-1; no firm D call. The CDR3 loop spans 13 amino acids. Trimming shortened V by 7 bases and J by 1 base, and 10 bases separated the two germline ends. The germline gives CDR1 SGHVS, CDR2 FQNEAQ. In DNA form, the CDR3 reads TGTGCCAGCACCAGCGGACGGAACACTGAAGCTTTCTTT. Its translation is CASTSGRNTEAFF.

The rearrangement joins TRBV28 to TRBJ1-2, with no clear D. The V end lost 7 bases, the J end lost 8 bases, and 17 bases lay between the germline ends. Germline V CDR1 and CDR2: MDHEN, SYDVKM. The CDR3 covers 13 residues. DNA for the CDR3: TGTGCCAGCACTCGATGGGGAGGTGGGGGCTACACCTTC. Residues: CASTRWGGGGYTF.